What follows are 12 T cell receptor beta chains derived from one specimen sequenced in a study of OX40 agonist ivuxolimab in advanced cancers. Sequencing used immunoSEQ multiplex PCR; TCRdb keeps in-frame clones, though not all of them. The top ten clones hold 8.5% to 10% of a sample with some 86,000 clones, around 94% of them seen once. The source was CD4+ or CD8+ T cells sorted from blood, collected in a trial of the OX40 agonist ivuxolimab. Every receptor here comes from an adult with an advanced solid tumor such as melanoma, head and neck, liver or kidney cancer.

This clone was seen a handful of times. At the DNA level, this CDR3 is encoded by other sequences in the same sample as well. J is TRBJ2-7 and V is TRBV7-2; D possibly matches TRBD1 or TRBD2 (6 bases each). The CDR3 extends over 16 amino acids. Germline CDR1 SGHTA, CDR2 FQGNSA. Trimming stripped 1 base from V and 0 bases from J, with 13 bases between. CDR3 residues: CASSLVGGRSSYEQYF. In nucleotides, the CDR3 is TGTGCCAGCAGCTTAGTCGGGGGCCGAAGCTCCTACGAGCAGTACTTC. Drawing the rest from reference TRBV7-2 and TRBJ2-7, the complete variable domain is GAGVSQSPSNKVTEKGKDVELRCDPISGHTALYWYRQSLGQGLEFLIYFQGNSAPDKSGLPSDRFSAERTGGSVSTLTIQRTQQEDSAVYLCASSLVGGRSSYEQYFGPGTRLTVT.

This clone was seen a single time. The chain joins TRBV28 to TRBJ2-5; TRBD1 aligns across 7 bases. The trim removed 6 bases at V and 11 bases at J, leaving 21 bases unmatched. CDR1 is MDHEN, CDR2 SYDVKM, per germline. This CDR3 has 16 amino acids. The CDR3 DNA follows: TGTGCCAGCAGGAACCCCCGGGACAGTGACCTGATGGAGCAGTACTTC. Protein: CASRNPRDSDLMEQYF.

The CDR3, as DNA: TGTGCTAGTGGTTTGACCTTGAACCTCGAGCAGTACTTC. Translated: CASGLTLNLEQYF. J is TRBJ2-7 and V is TRBV12-5; D is unclear. V was clipped by 2 bases and J by 6 bases, with 11 bases between them. CDR3 length: 13 amino acids. The germline gives CDR1 LGHNT, CDR2 FRNRAP.

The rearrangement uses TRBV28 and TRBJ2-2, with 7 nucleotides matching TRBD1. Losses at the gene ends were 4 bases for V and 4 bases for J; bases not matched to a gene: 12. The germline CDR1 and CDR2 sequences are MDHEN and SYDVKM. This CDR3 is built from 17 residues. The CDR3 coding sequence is TGTGCCAGCAGTTCCCACCCCGACAGGGACATCACCGGGGAGCTGTTTTTT. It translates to CASSSHPDRDITGELFF. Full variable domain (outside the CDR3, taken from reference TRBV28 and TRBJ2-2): DVKVTQSSRYLVKRTGEKVFLECVQDMDHENMFWYRQDPGLGLRLIYFSYDVKMKEKGDIPEGYSVSREKKERFSLILESASTNQTSMYLCASSSHPDRDITGELFFGEGSRLTVL.

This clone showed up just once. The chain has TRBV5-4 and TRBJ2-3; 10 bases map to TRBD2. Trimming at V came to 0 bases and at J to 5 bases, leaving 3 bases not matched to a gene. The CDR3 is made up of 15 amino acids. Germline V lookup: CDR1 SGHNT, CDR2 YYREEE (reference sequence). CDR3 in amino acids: CASSLDLAGVDTQYF. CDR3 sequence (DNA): TGTGCCAGCAGCTTGGATCTAGCGGGAGTAGATACGCAGTATTTT.

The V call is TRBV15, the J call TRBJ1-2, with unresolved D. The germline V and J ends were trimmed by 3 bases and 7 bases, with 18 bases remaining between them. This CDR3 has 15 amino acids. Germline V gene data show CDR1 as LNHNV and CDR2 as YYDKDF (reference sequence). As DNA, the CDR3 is TGTGCCACCAGCAGCAAGGGTCAGCCTCATGGTGGCTACACCTTC. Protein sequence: CATSSKGQPHGGYTF.

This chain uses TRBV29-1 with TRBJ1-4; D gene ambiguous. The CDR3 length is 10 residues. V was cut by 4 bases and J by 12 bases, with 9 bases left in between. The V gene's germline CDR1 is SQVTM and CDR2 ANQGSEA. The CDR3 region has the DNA TGCAGCGTTGCCGCAGGACAACTGTTTTTT. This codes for CSVAAGQLFF.

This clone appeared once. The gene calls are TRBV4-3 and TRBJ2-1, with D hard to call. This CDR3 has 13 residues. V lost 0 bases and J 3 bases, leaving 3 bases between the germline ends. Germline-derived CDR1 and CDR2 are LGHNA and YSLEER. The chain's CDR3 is CASSQDLYNEQFF. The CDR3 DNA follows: TGCGCCAGCAGCCAAGACCTCTACAATGAGCAGTTCTTC.

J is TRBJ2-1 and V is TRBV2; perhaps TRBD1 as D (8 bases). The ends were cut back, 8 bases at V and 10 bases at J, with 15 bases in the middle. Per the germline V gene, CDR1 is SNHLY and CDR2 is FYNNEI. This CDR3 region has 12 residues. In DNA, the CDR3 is TGTGCCAGCCTGACAGGGGAGGGAGAGCAGTTCTTC. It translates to CASLTGEGEQFF.

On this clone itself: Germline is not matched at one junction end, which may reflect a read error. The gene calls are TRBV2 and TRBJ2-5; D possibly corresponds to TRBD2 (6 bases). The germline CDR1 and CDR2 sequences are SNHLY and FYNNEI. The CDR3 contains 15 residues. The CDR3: CAGSDELALQETQYF. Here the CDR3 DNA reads TGTGCCGGCAGTGACGAGCTAGCGCTTCAAGAGACCCAGTACTTC. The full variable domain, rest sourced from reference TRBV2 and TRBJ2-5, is EPEVTQTPSHQVTQMGQEVILRCVPISNHLYFYWYRQILGQKVEFLVSFYNNEISEKSEIFDDQFSVERPDGSNFTLKIRSTKLEDSAMYFCAGSDELALQETQYFGPGTRLLVL.

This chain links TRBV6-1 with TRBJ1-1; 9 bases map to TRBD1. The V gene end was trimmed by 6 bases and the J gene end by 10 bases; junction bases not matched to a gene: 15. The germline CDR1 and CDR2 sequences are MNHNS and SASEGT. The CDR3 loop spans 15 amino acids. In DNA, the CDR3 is TGTGCCAGCAGCATACCGGGACAGGGAAGTTCGGCAGCTTTCTTT. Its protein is CASSIPGQGSSAAFF.

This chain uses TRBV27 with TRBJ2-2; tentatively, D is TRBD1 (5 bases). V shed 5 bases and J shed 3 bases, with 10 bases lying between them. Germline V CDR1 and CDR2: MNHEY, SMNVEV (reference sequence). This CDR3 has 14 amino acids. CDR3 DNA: TGTGCCAGCAGTGTCGACAGAGACACCGGGGAGCTGTTTTTT. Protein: CASSVDRDTGELFF.